The source of this T cell receptor (beta chain) is a study of shared clonotypes between healthy human individuals. General observations from the study: Sampling covered blood only; tissue repertoires likely differ.

Generated by immunoSEQ multiplex PCR, the TCRdb table keeps only in-frame clones and is missing some. The sample lists around 500,000 clones, roughly three quarters occurring once. Trimming left V 4 bases short and J 2 bases short, with 11 bases between. The CDR3 length is 14 residues. CDR1 MNHEY and CDR2 SMNVEV come from the germline V gene (reference sequence). Points on this clone: What it binds is not known.

This clonotype was obtained from a woman aged 40-49 years in good health. Some clones in this sample may be carry-over from other donors' samples. The chain is built from TRBV27 and TRBJ1-2, with a possible D match to TRBD1 (6 bases). Material: PBMCs. CDR3 bases: TGTGCCAGCAGTTCCTCAACAGGGAACTATGGCTACACCTTC. This sequence encodes CASSSSTGNYGYTF.